Shown below are 10 T cell receptor beta chains from a single sample sequenced in a study of control samples from healthy donors and cancer patients. Clones were read by immunoSEQ multiplex PCR, and TCRdb kept only the in-frame ones, dropping some. The sample shows about 200,000 clones, approximately 90% of them seen only once. Sequenced material: blood. These receptors all come from a man between 25 and 39 years old in good health.

V and J are TRBV4-2 and TRBJ1-2; no definite D call. Germline V gene data show CDR1 as LGHNA and CDR2 as YNFKEQ. The V end was cut by 0 bases, the J end by 0 bases, with 11 bases between. The CDR3 totals 16 residues. The CDR3 loop is CASSQEAASTNYGYTF. CDR3 DNA: TGTGCCAGCAGCCAAGAAGCAGCAAGTACTAACTATGGCTACACCTTC.

This chain connects TRBV9 to TRBJ2-7; D possibly corresponds to TRBD2 (7 bases). V was trimmed by 4 bases and J by 2 bases, leaving 22 bases between them. This CDR3 is built from 17 residues. The germline gives CDR1 SGDLS, CDR2 YYNGEE. The CDR3 region is CASSPSIMGGATYEQYF. In DNA form, the CDR3 reads TGTGCCAGCAGCCCATCTATAATGGGGGGGGCGACCTACGAGCAGTACTTC.

This sequence joins TRBV6-4 and TRBJ1-4; D is uncertain. Germline V gives CDR1 MRHNA, CDR2 SNTAGT. Trimming cost V 6 bases and J 10 bases, with 6 bases left between them. This CDR3 region has 10 residues. The CDR3 DNA is TGTGCCAGCAGGGAACCAAAACTGTTTTTT. This translates into CASREPKLFF.

CDR3 amino acids: CSVASGPQGADQPQHF. DNA of the CDR3: TGCAGCGTTGCTTCCGGCCCCCAGGGTGCGGATCAGCCCCAGCATTTT. This chain links TRBV29-1 with TRBJ1-5; possible D gene TRBD1, 5 bases. Germline CDR1 and CDR2: SQVTM and ANQGSEA. V was shortened by 4 bases and J by 5 bases, with 21 bases between the two germline ends. The CDR3 extends over 16 amino acids.

The chain combines TRBV4-1 with TRBJ2-7; 7 nucleotides line up with TRBD1. J lost 3 bases, V lost 4 bases, and 15 bases had no gene match. The CDR3 covers 17 residues. Germline assignment: CDR1 MGHRA and CDR2 YSYEKL. The CDR3 region has the DNA TGCGCCAGCAGCCTTAGGGGGCAGGGCCAAATAAACTACGAGCAGTACTTC. Translating it yields CASSLRGQGQINYEQYF.

The chain recombines TRBV3-1 (or the pseudogene TRBV3-2) with TRBJ2-2; 12 bases fit TRBD2. Germline CDR1 reads LGHDT; CDR2 reads YNNKEL (reference sequence). Trimming at V came to 6 bases and at J to 5 bases, leaving 7 bases not matched to a gene. The CDR3 is 16 amino acids. The CDR3 DNA follows: TGTGCCAGCAGTCTATCCGGGACTAGCGGGACCGGGGAGCTGTTTTTT. This sequence encodes CASSLSGTSGTGELFF.

This clone showed up just once. V is TRBV10-3 and J is TRBJ1-2; D call uncertain. Trimming cost V 2 bases and J 5 bases, with 21 bases left between them. The CDR3 contains 17 residues. Germline lookup yields CDR1 ENHRY and CDR2 SYGVKD. CDR3 DNA: TGTGCCATCAGTGAGCCGGGCTATGGACGAGCTCCGTATGGCTACACCTTC. This gives the protein CAISEPGYGRAPYGYTF.

This chain uses TRBV12-3 or TRBV12-4 with TRBJ2-7; no clear D gene. The ends were cut back, 5 bases at V and 0 bases at J, with 8 bases in the middle. This CDR3 has 13 residues. Written as DNA, the CDR3 is TGTGCCAGCAGTCACAGAGACTCCTACGAGCAGTACTTC. Its protein product is CASSHRDSYEQYF.

As regards this clone: Other DNA variants within this sample encode the same CDR3. The chain couples TRBV5-1 to TRBJ2-7, with D perhaps TRBD1 (6 bases). The CDR3 is made up of 14 amino acids. Trimming pared 2 bases from V and 0 bases from J, leaving 9 bases between. Germline CDR1 and CDR2: SGHRS and YFSETQ. CDR3 sequence (DNA): TGCGCCAGCAGCTTATCGGACAGCTCCTACGAGCAGTACTTC. Protein: CASSLSDSSYEQYF. The full variable domain, its missing parts supplied by reference TRBV5-1 and TRBJ2-7, is KAGVTQTPRYLIKTRGQQVTLSCSPISGHRSVSWYQQTPGQGLQFLFEYFSETQRNKGNFPGRFSGRQFSNSRSEMNVSTLELGDSALYLCASSLSDSSYEQYFGPGTRLTVT.

This chain joins TRBV2 and TRBJ1-2; D may be TRBD1 (5 bases). V gave up 5 bases and J gave up 1 base, with 14 bases separating them. The CDR3 contains 15 residues. The germline V gene has CDR1 SNHLY and CDR2 FYNNEI. CDR3 nucleotides: TGTGCCAGCAGTCGGGACCGTGGCCATAACTATGGCTACACCTTC. The encoded protein is CASSRDRGHNYGYTF.